The sequence of this T cell receptor beta chain was determined in a study of blood T cell repertoires in COVID-19. Study as a whole: Both acute and convalescent COVID-19 samples were obtained from the United States, Italy and Spain. PBMCs, B-cell-depleted T cells, or T cells provided the cDNA or gDNA that made up the material.

In the source study's methods: Amplifying reference gene primers gave estimates of nucleated cell counts. Sequencing was performed with immunoSEQ multiplex PCR; in TCRdb, only in-frame clones are kept and a portion is missing. Clone size and the V and J calls come from that table; the DNA yielded D and trimming. The table shows under 60,000 clones, with about 92% occurring only once. Losses at the gene ends were 8 bases for V and 8 bases for J; bases not matched to a gene: 8. This CDR3 has 13 residues. Germline V gives CDR1 MNHEY, CDR2 SVGAGI. The chain carries TRBV6-5 and TRBJ1-4; 7 bases are a match to TRBD1. Sequencing was performed on peripheral blood. The origin of this receptor is a woman aged 80 or older with acute or convalescent COVID-19. The CDR3 coding sequence is TGTGCCAGCTGCATGGGACAGATGGAAAAACTGTTTTTT. Its translation: CASCMGQMEKLFF.